Listed below are T cell receptor beta chains from one sample, sequenced in a study of T-cell reconstitution after alpha-beta-depleted transplantation in children. TCRdb reanalysed the PCR reads using MiXCR and keeps one entry per CDR3 protein. The sample includes under 850,000 distinct CDR3 sequences, around 14% of them seen just once. Source: PBMCs, taken before TCRalphabeta/CD19-depleted stem cell transplant. The receptors come from a girl aged 2-9 years with congenital amegakaryocytic thrombocytopenia, due to receive a stem cell transplant. The CDR3 runs from the conserved cysteine through the conserved F or W. The D gene is left open where the match is weak. The size of a clone is reported for some rows only, either as once, few or many, or as a class for expanded clones.

v_gene	d_gene	abundance	j_gene	CDR3aa	CDR3nt
TRBV3-1	.	few	TRBJ1-1	CASSDLRGAAFF	TGTGCCAGCAGCGACCTGAGGGGGGCCGCTTTCTTT
TRBV28	TRBD1	few	TRBJ1-5	CASRGGQVYGEQPQHF	TGTGCCAGCAGGGGGGGACAGGTCTATGGGGAACAGCCCCAGCATTTT
TRBV11-2	TRBD2	.	TRBJ2-3	CASGASGPSTDTQYF	TGTGCCAGCGGGGCTAGCGGCCCTAGCACAGATACGCAGTATTTT
TRBV5-1	TRBD2	many	TRBJ2-7	CASSFPPSGNAYEQYF	TGCGCCAGCAGCTTTCCGCCTAGCGGGAATGCGTACGAGCAGTACTTC
TRBV7-3	.	many	TRBJ2-2	CASSLERNTGELFF	TGTGCCAGCAGCTTAGAACGCAACACCGGGGAGCTGTTTTTT
TRBV20-1	TRBD2	many	TRBJ2-1	CSAAGLPYNEQFF	TGCAGTGCTGCGGGACTACCCTACAATGAGCAGTTCTTC
TRBV20-1	.	few	TRBJ1-5	CSARGAVSNQPQHF	TGCAGTGCTAGGGGGGCAGTCAGCAATCAGCCCCAGCATTTT
TRBV7-2	.	.	TRBJ2-1	CASSFPKRYRGGSYNEQFF	TGTGCCAGCAGCTTCCCTAAGCGGTACCGTGGGGGATCCTACAATGAGCAGTTCTTC
TRBV6-5	.	.	TRBJ2-5	CASSYSAGEYQETQYF	TGTGCCAGCAGTTACTCGGCAGGCGAGTACCAAGAGACCCAGTACTTC
TRBV7-9	TRBD2	many	TRBJ2-2	CASSWRLAPNTGELFF	TGTGCCAGCAGCTGGAGACTAGCGCCGAACACCGGGGAGCTGTTTTTT
TRBV20-1	.	.	TRBJ2-5	CSAREVKTQYF	TGCAGTGCTAGAGAAGTGAAGACCCAGTACTTC
TRBV5-5	.	.	TRBJ1-3	CASTPDPSGNTIYF	TGTGCCAGCACCCCGGACCCCTCTGGAAACACCATATATTTT
TRBV11-2	.	many	TRBJ2-3	CASSLRTISTDTQYF	TGTGCCAGCAGCTTAAGAACAATTAGCACAGATACGCAGTATTTT
TRBV20-1	TRBD2	many	TRBJ2-7	CSARGSSGSFYEQYF	TGCAGTGCTAGAGGGTCTAGCGGGAGTTTTTACGAGCAGTACTTC
TRBV20-1	.	.	TRBJ2-1	CSARGFGWVVEQFF	TGCAGTGCTAGGGGGTTCGGATGGGTAGTGGAGCAGTTCTTC
TRBV5-6	.	many	TRBJ2-1	CASSGKGYSINEQFF	TGTGCCAGCAGCGGGAAGGGTTATTCCATCAATGAGCAGTTCTTC
TRBV7-2	.	few	TRBJ2-2	CASSWWRDTGELFF	TGTGCCAGCAGCTGGTGGCGGGACACCGGGGAGCTGTTTTTT
TRBV29-1	.	many	TRBJ1-1	CSVEARIGSNTEAFF	TGCAGCGTTGAGGCCAGGATCGGCTCGAACACTGAAGCTTTCTTT
TRBV5-1	.	.	TRBJ2-2	CASSLTTQAGELFF	TGCGCCAGCAGCCTCACAACGCAGGCCGGGGAGCTGTTTTTT
TRBV5-1	TRBD2	many	TRBJ2-1	CASSLTSGTQSSYNEQFF	TGCGCCAGCAGCTTGACTAGCGGGACGCAGAGCTCCTACAATGAGCAGTTCTTC
TRBV10-2	TRBD1	few	TRBJ1-5	CASSRDRAGGNQPQHF	TGCGCCAGCAGCCGGGACAGGGCTGGGGGCAATCAGCCCCAGCATTTT
TRBV10-3	TRBD2	.	TRBJ2-3	CAISESPSGATDTQYF	TGTGCCATCAGTGAGTCGCCTAGCGGGGCCACAGATACGCAGTATTTT
TRBV20-1	TRBD2	many	TRBJ2-7	CSATGLDKYEQYF	TGCAGTGCTACAGGACTAGACAAATACGAGCAGTACTTC
TRBV5-1	TRBD1	.	TRBJ1-2	CASSMQGADGYTF	TGCGCCAGCAGCATGCAGGGGGCCGATGGCTACACCTTC
TRBV12-3/TRBV12-4	TRBD1	many	TRBJ2-5	CASSFSGQGRETQYF	TGTGCCAGCAGTTTCTCCGGACAGGGACGAGAGACCCAGTACTTC
TRBV12-3/TRBV12-4	.	many	TRBJ2-7	CASSHSVSYEQYF	TGTGCCAGCAGCCACTCCGTTTCCTACGAGCAGTACTTC
TRBV7-2	TRBD2	.	TRBJ2-1	CASSLRLAGGGYNEQFF	TGTGCCAGCAGCTTACGACTAGCGGGAGGGGGTTACAATGAGCAGTTCTTC
TRBV12-3/TRBV12-4	TRBD1	many	TRBJ2-2	CASRPGGAGGELFF	TGTGCCAGCAGACCAGGGGGTGCGGGCGGGGAGCTGTTTTTT
TRBV29-1	TRBD2	many	TRBJ2-1	CSVSPSGIGFEQFF	TGCAGCGTTTCTCCTAGCGGGATTGGATTTGAGCAGTTCTTC
TRBV3-1	TRBD1	.	TRBJ1-1	CASSQEGDRGEAFF	TGTGCCAGCAGCCAAGAGGGGGACAGGGGAGAAGCTTTCTTT
TRBV12-3/TRBV12-4	TRBD1	many	TRBJ2-1	CATKDRQGAVNEQFF	TGTGCCACCAAGGACCGACAGGGTGCGGTCAATGAGCAGTTCTTC
TRBV6-5	.	many	TRBJ2-2	CASSYSLWGRNTGELFF	TGTGCCAGCAGTTACTCTCTTTGGGGCCGGAACACCGGGGAGCTGTTTTTT
TRBV3-1	TRBD2	.	TRBJ2-1	CASSQDLAEYNEQFF	TGTGCCAGCAGCCAAGATCTAGCGGAGTACAATGAGCAGTTCTTC
TRBV12-3/TRBV12-4	TRBD1	many	TRBJ1-1	CASSRDRSSNTEAFF	TGTGCCAGCAGCCGGGACAGGTCATCGAACACTGAAGCTTTCTTT
TRBV5-1	.	many	TRBJ2-7	CASSLTISYEQYF	TGCGCCAGCAGCTTAACCATATCCTACGAGCAGTACTTC
TRBV20-1	.	many	TRBJ2-3	CSASSDTRTDTQYF	TGCAGTGCTAGCTCGGACACCCGCACAGATACGCAGTATTTT
TRBV5-1	TRBD1	many	TRBJ2-5	CASYRQGARQETQYF	TGCGCCAGCTATCGACAGGGGGCGCGACAAGAGACCCAGTACTTC
TRBV2	.	many	TRBJ2-1	CASSEGSGNEQFF	TGTGCCAGCAGTGAAGGCTCGGGGAATGAGCAGTTCTTC
TRBV29-1	TRBD2	many	TRBJ2-3	CSVGLAGTDTQYF	TGCAGCGTCGGACTAGCGGGCACAGATACGCAGTATTTT
TRBV6-1	.	many	TRBJ2-1	CASSRLVYNEQFF	TGTGCCAGCAGTCGACTAGTGTACAATGAGCAGTTCTTC
TRBV28	.	many	TRBJ2-2	CASRLQGDTGELFF	TGTGCCAGCAGACTACAGGGTGACACCGGGGAGCTGTTTTTT
TRBV12-3/TRBV12-4	.	many	TRBJ2-1	CASSPSRSSYNEQFF	TGTGCCAGCAGTCCCAGTAGGAGCTCCTACAATGAGCAGTTCTTC
TRBV7-9	.	.	TRBJ2-1	CATPRGGLSYNEQFF	TGTGCCACTCCCCGGGGCGGGCTCTCCTACAATGAGCAGTTCTTC
TRBV20-1	.	many	TRBJ2-5	CSAREGREETQYF	TGCAGTGCTAGAGAGGGCAGGGAAGAGACCCAGTACTTC
TRBV7-8	TRBD2	many	TRBJ2-3	CASSRWTSGRADTQYF	TGTGCCAGCAGCCGATGGACTAGCGGGAGAGCAGATACGCAGTATTTT
TRBV6-1	.	many	TRBJ2-7	CASSTATGQYYEQYF	TGTGCCAGCAGTACAGCCACCGGACAATACTACGAGCAGTACTTC
TRBV29-1	TRBD2	.	TRBJ2-7	CSVSRTSGGEQYF	TGCAGCGTGTCCCGGACTAGCGGAGGCGAGCAGTACTTC
TRBV7-2	.	many	TRBJ2-5	CASSPRVLGQSETQYF	TGTGCCAGCAGCCCCAGGGTCCTCGGACAAAGCGAGACCCAGTACTTC